A selection of T cell receptor beta chains follows, all from one sample in a study of identical twins. TCRdb processed the 5' RACE reads anew with MiXCR; each CDR3 protein has one entry. The sample lists 550,000 to 700,000 distinct CDR3 sequences, approximately 9.6% occurring once. These data are also associated with another study on yellow fever vaccine responses in identical twins.

Material: PBMCs. These receptors originate from a woman between 18 and 30 years old in good health. CDR3s include the opening cysteine and the closing phenylalanine or tryptophan. Each record gives: D gene, V gene, J gene, clone size, CDR3 protein, CDR3 DNA. A D gene is named only where the DNA matches it firmly. Clone sizes are given selectively: once, few, many, or a class where the clone is expanded.

NA,TRBV29-1,TRBJ1-4,few,CSVLIEDGTLFGGLFF,TGCAGCGTTCTTATCGAAGATGGGACACTCTTTGGGGGGCTGTTTTTT
TRBD1,TRBV9,TRBJ2-7,NA,CASSARQGSEQYF,TGTGCCAGCAGCGCTAGACAGGGTTCCGAACAGTACTTC
NA,TRBV11-2,TRBJ1-1,few,CASSFHSGIVPIANTEAFF,TGTGCCAGCAGCTTCCACTCAGGGATTGTCCCTATAGCGAACACTGAAGCTTTCTTT
TRBD1,TRBV6-1,TRBJ2-7,many,CASSEGTGDDYEQYF,TGTGCCAGCAGTGAGGGGACAGGGGACGATTACGAGCAGTACTTC
NA,TRBV28,TRBJ2-7,NA,CASTQGQSYEQYF,TGTGCCAGCACCCAGGGGCAGTCCTACGAGCAGTACTTC
NA,TRBV12-3/TRBV12-4,TRBJ2-4,many,CASTPESPKNIQYF,TGTGCCAGCACCCCAGAAAGCCCCAAAAACATTCAGTACTTC
NA,TRBV7-2,TRBJ2-7,NA,CASSFLDGQKYF,TGTGCCAGCAGCTTTCTGGACGGCCAGAAGTACTTC
NA,TRBV28,TRBJ2-1,NA,CASSAPTGGLNSYNEQFF,TGTGCCAGCAGTGCTCCGACAGGAGGTCTAAACTCCTACAATGAGCAGTTCTTC
TRBD2,TRBV20-1,TRBJ2-1,NA,CSARSSSGKFNEQFF,TGCAGTGCTAGATCATCTAGCGGGAAGTTCAATGAGCAGTTCTTC
TRBD1,TRBV12-3/TRBV12-4,TRBJ1-5,many,CASSFRGEQPQHF,TGTGCCAGCAGTTTCAGGGGGGAGCAGCCCCAGCATTTT
NA,TRBV27,TRBJ2-6,few,CASSVGLPSVGANVLTF,TGTGCCAGCAGTGTTGGACTACCGTCGGTCGGGGCCAACGTCCTGACTTTC
NA,TRBV5-1,TRBJ1-1,few,CASISALGAFF,TGCGCCAGCATTTCGGCGCTGGGTGCTTTCTTT
TRBD1,TRBV7-9,TRBJ2-2,NA,CASSPPTGAVAGELFF,TGTGCCAGCAGCCCTCCTACAGGGGCTGTAGCCGGGGAGCTGTTTTTT
TRBD2,TRBV5-6,TRBJ2-1,NA,CASSERESYNEQFF,TGTGCCAGCAGCGAGCGGGAGTCCTACAATGAGCAGTTCTTC
TRBD1,TRBV12-3/TRBV12-4,TRBJ1-1,many,CASSFRGEAFF,TGTGCCAGCAGTTTCAGGGGGGAAGCTTTCTTT
TRBD2,TRBV28,TRBJ2-1,few,CASSSSGSPHSYNEQFF,TGTGCCAGCAGTTCGAGCGGGAGTCCGCACTCCTACAATGAGCAGTTCTTC
NA,TRBV24-1,TRBJ2-2,NA,CATSDLMVGRAAGELFF,TGTGCCACCAGTGATTTGATGGTGGGCAGGGCTGCCGGGGAGCTGTTTTTT
NA,TRBV29-1,TRBJ1-2,few,CSVDPPRPNYGYTF,TGCAGCGTCGACCCCCCGAGACCGAACTATGGCTACACCTTC
NA,TRBV29-1,TRBJ1-1,few,CSVVGVEAFF,TGCAGCGTTGTAGGGGTAGAGGCTTTCTTT
TRBD1,TRBV30,TRBJ2-7,NA,CAWSRQGGYEQYF,TGTGCCTGGAGTCGACAGGGGGGCTACGAGCAGTACTTC
NA,TRBV5-1,TRBJ2-5,many,CASRVEGRDQETQYF,TGCGCCAGCAGAGTGGAGGGCCGCGATCAAGAGACCCAGTACTTC
NA,TRBV7-6,TRBJ2-2,NA,CASSWRPLIKNTGELFF,TGTGCCAGCAGCTGGCGCCCGCTAATCAAGAACACCGGGGAGCTGTTTTTT
TRBD1,TRBV30,TRBJ2-2,few,CAWGGQGDTGELFF,TGTGCCTGGGGCGGACAGGGGGACACCGGGGAGCTGTTTTTT
NA,TRBV20-1,TRBJ2-7,few,CSAREGLDLGEQYF,TGCAGTGCTAGAGAAGGACTGGACTTAGGCGAGCAGTACTTC
NA,TRBV6-1,TRBJ1-1,few,CASKGGVTEAFF,TGTGCCAGCAAGGGCGGGGTCACTGAAGCTTTCTTT
TRBD1,TRBV6-5,TRBJ1-4,NA,CASSYSTTGNEKLFF,TGTGCCAGCAGTTACTCGACGACAGGGAATGAAAAACTGTTTTTT
NA,TRBV12-3/TRBV12-4,TRBJ2-5,many,CASSRQLETQYF,TGTGCCAGCAGCCGTCAATTGGAGACCCAGTACTTC
TRBD2,TRBV4-3,TRBJ2-1,NA,CASSLKPLAGLNEQFF,TGCGCCAGCAGCCTCAAACCCTTAGCGGGACTAAATGAGCAGTTCTTC
NA,TRBV4-2,TRBJ2-7,few,CASSQAGRDREQYF,TGTGCCAGCAGCCAAGCGGGTCGGGATCGCGAGCAGTACTTC
TRBD2,TRBV27,TRBJ2-1,many,CASSSGTSGDNEQFF,TGTGCCAGCAGTTCTGGGACTAGCGGGGACAATGAGCAGTTCTTC
NA,TRBV7-3,TRBJ2-3,NA,CASSMGGPGTDTQYF,TGTGCCAGCAGCATGGGGGGGCCGGGCACAGATACGCAGTATTTT
TRBD1,TRBV7-9,TRBJ2-2,few,CASSSRDRGRTGELFF,TGTGCCAGCAGCTCCAGGGACAGGGGAAGAACCGGGGAGCTGTTTTTT
NA,TRBV28,TRBJ2-7,few,CASSSPENREYHEQYF,TGTGCCAGCAGTTCCCCCGAAAACAGGGAGTACCACGAGCAGTACTTC
NA,TRBV12-3/TRBV12-4,TRBJ1-1,few,CASSPRDFTEAFF,TGTGCCAGCAGCCCAAGGGACTTCACTGAAGCTTTCTTT